This record covers a single TCR beta chain. The sample originates from a study of blood T cell repertoires in COVID-19. Across the study: COVID-19 samples collected from the United States, Italy and Spain covered acute and convalescent phases. Sources were T cells, B-cell-depleted T cells, or PBMCs; the material itself was cDNA or gDNA.

Trimming took off 6 bases at V and 7 bases at J, with 13 bases between the two ends. CDR3 size: 14 residues. Germline CDR1 MNHEY, CDR2 SMNVEV (reference sequence). Per the study methods: Amplification of reference gene primers provided the estimated nucleated cell counts. Measured with immunoSEQ multiplex PCR; TCRdb has only the in-frame clones, and not every one. V and J calls and clone size come straight from that table; D and trimming were deduced from the DNA. Here the sample spans hundreds of thousands of clones, 89% being singletons. Sequenced: PBMCs or T cells enriched from blood (not recorded which). This TCR was recovered from a woman between 35 and 50 years old who had recovered from COVID-19. This rearrangement joins TRBV27 to TRBJ1-6; D not certain. Here the CDR3 reads CASSHRELNSPLHF. In nucleotides, the CDR3 is TGTGCCAGCAGCCACCGGGAATTAAATTCACCCCTCCACTTT.